The clone carrying this T cell receptor beta chain was counted many times. The antigen is not known. The sample originates from a study of early T cells in non-severe SARS-CoV-2 infection. Across the study: Chains were unpaired, as sequencing was done on bulk RNA from unsorted whole blood.

General study findings and limits: A preference for anti-spike CD8 responses marked VDJdb matching, which missed private and CD4 specificities.

TCRdb independently ran MiXCR on the 5' RACE reads; one entry per CDR3 protein. The sample holds about 55,000 distinct CDR3 sequences, under 15% seen once. Sequenced material: whole blood, taken at baseline. The TCR sequence derives from an adult who was a healthcare worker with PCR-confirmed SARS-CoV-2 infection or an uninfected control (not recorded which).

For the CDR3, the DNA is TGTGCCAGCAGTGCCATCACCTACAATGAGCAGTTCTTC. Its translation: CASSAITYNEQFF. The V call is TRBV2, the J call TRBJ2-1; D unclear. The CDR3 is 13 residues long. Germline V gene sequence: CDR1 SNHLY, CDR2 FYNNEI. V lost 4 bases, J lost 2 bases, and 6 bases lay in between.